This T cell receptor (beta chain) appears in the sequencing data of a study of T-cell memory formation after mild COVID-19. As for this clonotype: Its specificity is not known.

This CDR3 has 17 amino acids. The V gene's germline CDR1 is DFQATT and CDR2 SNEGSKA (reference sequence). J was trimmed by 2 bases and V by 1 base; bases with no gene match: 7. Whole-study findings and limits: CD4+ clones that contracted lay mainly in CM and EM; CD8+ ones lay in EMRA. The study detected some responding clones in pre-infection memory, suggesting cross-reactive memory joined.

TCRdb redid the calling of the 5' RACE reads with MiXCR, one entry per CDR3 protein. The sample lists 530,000 or so distinct CDR3 sequences; 17% were seen once. This sequence originates from an adult woman who had mild COVID-19 (a few samples of this study predate the infection). Cell type and time point are not known. The V call is TRBV20-1, the J call TRBJ2-1; 11 positions agree with TRBD2. The sample consisted of PBMCs or a T cell subset sorted from them (not recorded which). In nucleotides, the CDR3 is TGCAGTGCTAGAGGACTAGCGGGACCCCGCACCTACAATGAGCAGTTCTTC. This encodes CSARGLAGPRTYNEQFF.